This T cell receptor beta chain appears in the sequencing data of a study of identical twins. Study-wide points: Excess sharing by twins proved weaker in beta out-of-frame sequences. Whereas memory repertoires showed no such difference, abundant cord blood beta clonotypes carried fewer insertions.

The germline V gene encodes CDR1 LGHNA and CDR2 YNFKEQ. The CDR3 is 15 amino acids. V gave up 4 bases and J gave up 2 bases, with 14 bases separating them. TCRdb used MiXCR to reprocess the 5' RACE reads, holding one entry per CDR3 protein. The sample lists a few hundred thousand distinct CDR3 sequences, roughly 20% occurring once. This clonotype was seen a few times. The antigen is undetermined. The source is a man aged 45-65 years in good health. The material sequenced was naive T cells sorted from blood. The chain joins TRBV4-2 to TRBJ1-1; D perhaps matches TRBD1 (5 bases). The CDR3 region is CASSPVPGLNTEAFF. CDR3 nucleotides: TGTGCCAGCAGCCCCGTCCCGGGACTTAACACTGAAGCTTTCTTT.